These 26 T cell receptor beta chains were all obtained from the same sample, sequenced in a study of blood T cell repertoires in COVID-19. The protocol was immunoSEQ multiplex PCR, while the TCRdb copy is restricted to in-frame clones and leaves out a portion. The table includes approximately 230,000 clones, around 82% detected once. The sequenced sample was peripheral blood. The source is a woman of 80 years or more with active or convalescent COVID-19.

The V gene is TRBV19, the J gene TRBJ2-1, with 9 bases identical to TRBD1. Germline V gene sequence: CDR1 LNHDA, CDR2 SQIVND (reference sequence). The CDR3 contains 15 residues. The J segment lost 8 bases and the V segment lost 3 bases, leaving 8 bases of the junction unmatched. CDR3 sequence (DNA): TGTGCCAGTAGTATTTGGACAGGGGTATGGGATGAGCAGTTCTTC. This sequence encodes CASSIWTGVWDEQFF.

This clone was counted a few times. The rearrangement uses TRBV19 and TRBJ1-1; D is unresolved. Deletions cut 1 base from V and 6 bases from J, with 18 bases between. This CDR3 spans 16 amino acids. Germline V CDR1 and CDR2: LNHDA, SQIVND (reference sequence). CDR3 sequence (DNA): TGTGCCAGTAGTATAGTCTTCGGGAGTCTTAGCGCTGAAGCTTTCTTT. The encoded protein is CASSIVFGSLSAEAFF. Complete variable domain (other parts from reference TRBV19 and TRBJ1-1): DGGITQSPKYLFRKEGQNVTLSCEQNLNHDAMYWYRQDPGQGLRLIYYSQIVNDFQKGDIAEGYSVSREKKESFPLTVTSAQKNPTAFYLCASSIVFGSLSAEAFFGQGTRLTVV.

The rearrangement joins TRBV11-3 to TRBJ2-7; 8 nucleotides match TRBD2. The CDR3 covers 16 residues. Per the germline V gene, CDR1 is SGHNT and CDR2 is YENEEA. With V trimmed by 1 base and J by 7 bases, 12 bases remained unmatched. CDR3 nucleotide sequence: TGTGCCAGCAGCTTAGGTGGAAGTAGCGGGATCGTAGAGCAGTACTTC. Its protein product is CASSLGGSSGIVEQYF.

The V call is TRBV12-3 or TRBV12-4, the J call TRBJ1-1, with D unclear. The CDR3 contains 13 residues. V lost 2 bases to trimming and J lost 4 bases, with 8 bases between them. The CDR3 region has the DNA TGTGCCAGCAGTTTATTTGTCCGCACTGAAGCTTTCTTT. It specifies CASSLFVRTEAFF.

The chain recombines TRBV5-1 with TRBJ2-7; 8 nucleotides agree with TRBD2. After removal of 7 bases from V and 3 bases from J, the junction contained 9 bases not matched to a gene. Germline V gene lookup returns CDR1 SGHRS and CDR2 YFSETQ. The CDR3 covers 14 residues. In DNA, the CDR3 is TGCGCCAGCGCCTCTGGGACTAGTGACTACGAGCAGTACTTC. This encodes CASASGTSDYEQYF.

This clone was picked up one time. CDR3 DNA: TGTGCCAGCAGCTTATCACAGATACCTAACTATGGCTACACCTTC. Translated, it gives CASSLSQIPNYGYTF. The V and J genes are TRBV7-9 and TRBJ1-2; D is unclear. Germline CDR1 and CDR2: SEHNR and FQNEAQ (reference sequence). The CDR3 consists of 15 residues. V gave up 2 bases and J gave up 0 bases, with 10 bases separating them. The full variable domain, completed using reference TRBV7-9 and TRBJ1-2, is DTGVSQNPRHKITKRGQNVTFRCDPISEHNRLYWYRQTLGQGPEFLTYFQNEAQLEKSRLLSDRFSAERPKGSFSTLEIQRTEQGDSAMYLCASSLSQIPNYGYTFGSGTRLTVV.

V usage is TRBV19 and J usage is TRBJ2-2, with 11 bases aligning to TRBD1. The CDR3 is 14 residues long. Germline CDR1 is LNHDA and CDR2 is SQIVND (reference sequence). V trimming: 7 bases; J trimming: 6 bases; junction bases outside the gene matches: 4. CDR3 region: CASTGTGGSGELFF. CDR3 sequence (DNA): TGTGCCAGTACGGGGACAGGGGGGTCCGGGGAGCTGTTTTTT.

This clone was seen only once. The rearrangement uses TRBV29-1 and TRBJ2-7; a weak D match, TRBD2 (6 bases). The CDR3 extends over 13 amino acids. The germline V gene encodes CDR1 SQVTM and CDR2 ANQGSEA. Trimming pared 4 bases from V and 13 bases from J, leaving 23 bases between. The CDR3 reads CSVAGLGGPGLYF. CDR3 bases: TGCAGCGTTGCTGGTTTAGGAGGGCCGGGATTATACTTC.

The chain employs TRBV19 and TRBJ1-5; 10 bases line up with TRBD1. Germline V lookup: CDR1 LNHDA, CDR2 SQIVND (reference sequence). CDR3 length: 14 amino acids. J lost 6 bases, V lost 8 bases, and 7 bases had no gene match. In nucleotides, the CDR3 is TGTGCCAGTCGCCGGGGACAGGGGAGTCAGCCCCAGCATTTT. Residues: CASRRGQGSQPQHF.

The chain links TRBV7-9 to TRBJ2-3; 7 positions agree with TRBD1. This CDR3 contains 13 residues. The J segment lost 2 bases and the V segment lost 7 bases, leaving 3 bases of the junction unmatched. Germline assignment: CDR1 SEHNR and CDR2 FQNEAQ (reference sequence). CDR3 residues: CASTGQDTDTQYF. The CDR3 DNA sequence: TGTGCCAGCACTGGACAGGACACAGATACGCAGTATTTT.

The chain has TRBV5-1 and TRBJ2-7; 9 nucleotides agree with TRBD1. Germline V lookup: CDR1 SGHRS, CDR2 YFSETQ. The V gene end was trimmed by 1 base and the J gene end by 5 bases; junction bases not matched to a gene: 4. The CDR3 contains 14 residues. The CDR3 DNA reads TGCGCCAGCAGCTTGACAGGGGGCTCGGACGAGCAGTACTTC. It specifies CASSLTGGSDEQYF.

This rearrangement joins TRBV28 to TRBJ1-2; the D gene is possibly TRBD1 (5 bases). V was trimmed by 6 bases and J by 6 bases, leaving 23 bases between them. The CDR3 loop spans 16 amino acids. The germline V gene encodes CDR1 MDHEN and CDR2 SYDVKM. In nucleotides, the CDR3 is TGTGCCAGCAGCCTATACGGGGGAGGACCTATCGATGGCTACACCTTC. Its protein is CASSLYGGGPIDGYTF.

In this sample, this clone turned up a few times. The chain uses TRBV7-2 and TRBJ2-2; 7 nucleotides align to TRBD2. With V trimmed by 1 base and J by 7 bases, 9 bases remained unmatched. This CDR3 spans 16 amino acids. Germline lookup yields CDR1 SGHTA and CDR2 FQGNSA. CDR3 amino acids: CASSLVRREFDGELFF. The CDR3, as DNA: TGTGCCAGCAGCTTAGTCAGGCGGGAGTTTGACGGGGAGCTGTTTTTT.

Concerning this clone itself: One end of the junction fails to match germline, which may point to a read error. The chain employs TRBV7-7 and TRBJ1-3; D unresolved. CDR1 is SSHAT, CDR2 FNYEAQ, per germline (reference sequence). The CDR3 runs 15 residues. For the CDR3, the DNA is TGTGCTAGCAGCTTGGACTGGACCTCTGGAAACACCATATATTTT. It is translated as CASSLDWTSGNTIYF.

V is TRBV28 and J is TRBJ2-5, with a possible D match to TRBD2 (6 bases). Trimming took 4 bases from V and 7 from J, leaving 13 bases between them. Germline V gene sequence: CDR1 MDHEN, CDR2 SYDVKM. The CDR3 totals 13 residues. The CDR3 bases are TGTGCCAGCAGTTCGGGAGCTGAGGGGACCCAGTACTTC. Its protein product is CASSSGAEGTQYF.

This clone was observed a few times. The rearrangement joins TRBV11-2 to TRBJ2-7; 7 bases fit TRBD1. The CDR3 loop spans 14 amino acids. Germline V gives CDR1 SGHAT, CDR2 FQNNGV. The V segment lost 5 bases and the J segment 4 bases; nucleotides outside the gene matches: 8. CDR3 sequence: CASSLRAGGYEQYF. CDR3 sequence (DNA): TGTGCCAGCAGCCTGCGGGCAGGGGGTTACGAGCAGTACTTC. The entire variable domain, with the rest obtained from reference TRBV11-2 and TRBJ2-7, is as follows: EAGVAQSPRYKIIEKRQSVAFWCNPISGHATLYWYQQILGQGPKLLIQFQNNGVVDDSQLPKDRFSAERLKGVDSTLKIQPAKLEDSAVYLCASSLRAGGYEQYFGPGTRLTVT.

V is TRBV5-4 and J is TRBJ1-1; D uncertain. Germline loops: CDR1 SGHNT, CDR2 YYREEE (reference sequence). Trimming cost V 0 bases and J 6 bases, with 9 bases left between them. CDR3 length equals 13 residues. The CDR3 reads CASSLDAGAEAFF. In DNA, the CDR3 is TGTGCCAGCAGCTTGGACGCGGGCGCTGAAGCTTTCTTT.

This chain connects TRBV27 to TRBJ2-1; 8 nucleotides agree with TRBD2. CDR1 is MNHEY and CDR2 is SMNVEV in the germline V gene (reference sequence). The length of the CDR3 is 15 residues. V was pared by 6 bases and J by 7 bases, with 11 bases of the junction left unmatched. The CDR3 loop reads CASSLTSAPENEQFF. In DNA, the CDR3 is TGTGCCAGCAGCCTGACTAGCGCTCCAGAAAATGAGCAGTTCTTC.

There are a few counts of this clone. This chain joins TRBV19 and TRBJ1-6; D possibly corresponds to TRBD1 (5 bases). V gave up 5 bases and J gave up 3 bases, with 11 bases separating them. The CDR3 loop spans 15 amino acids. Germline V lookup: CDR1 LNHDA, CDR2 SQIVND (reference sequence). DNA of the CDR3: TGTGCCAGTAGTGCCGGGGGTTACTATAATTCACCCCTCCACTTT. It translates to CASSAGGYYNSPLHF.

V and J are TRBV2 and TRBJ1-6; TRBD1 matches 9 bases. CDR1 is SNHLY and CDR2 is FYNNEI in the germline V gene. Trimming took 6 bases from V and 6 from J; bases not matched to a gene: 9. CDR3 length equals 16 residues. The CDR3 region is CASSRDRGSGNSPLHF. DNA of the CDR3: TGTGCCAGCAGCCGTGACAGGGGGTCGGGTAATTCACCCCTCCACTTT.

The chain is built from TRBV30 and TRBJ1-5; D gene unclear. The V and J ends lost 1 base and 3 bases respectively, with 7 bases between them. This CDR3 region has 13 residues. Germline V gives CDR1 GTSNPN, CDR2 SVGIG (reference sequence). CDR3 in amino acids: CAWSGGPNQPQHF. In nucleotides, the CDR3 is TGTGCCTGGAGTGGCGGGCCCAATCAGCCCCAGCATTTT. Supplemented by reference TRBV30 and TRBJ1-5, the full variable domain reads SQTIHQWPATLVQPVGSPLSLECTVEGTSNPNLYWYRQAAGRGLQLLFYSVGIGQISSEVPQNLSASRPQDRQFILSSKKLLLSDSGFYLCAWSGGPNQPQHFGDGTRLSIL.

The chain combines TRBV7-9 with TRBJ2-2; 7 bases are shared with TRBD1. The CDR3 is made up of 16 amino acids. The germline V gene has CDR1 SEHNR and CDR2 FQNEAQ (reference sequence). V shed 8 bases and J 2 bases; nucleotides not matched to a gene: 11. This chain's CDR3 is CASSRFRDRNTGELFF. In nucleotides, the CDR3 is TGTGCCAGCTCCCGATTTCGGGACAGAAACACCGGGGAGCTGTTTTTT.

This sequence joins TRBV28 and TRBJ2-4, with TRBD1 matching 8 bases. The V gene's germline CDR1 is MDHEN and CDR2 SYDVKM. CDR3 length: 14 residues. V was pared by 5 bases and J by 6 bases, with 6 bases of the junction left unmatched. The CDR3 DNA sequence: TGTGCCAGCAGTATTCAACAGGGGGGAAACATTCAGTACTTC. Translation: CASSIQQGGNIQYF.

This chain joins TRBV20-1 and TRBJ1-3, with D perhaps TRBD1 (6 bases). Germline-derived CDR1 and CDR2 are DFQATT and SNEGSKA (reference sequence). The CDR3 consists of 13 residues. Trimming took off 3 bases at V and 4 bases at J, with 10 bases between the two ends. The CDR3 region is CSASTGFGNTIYF. CDR3 coding DNA: TGCAGTGCTAGTACAGGGTTCGGAAACACCATATATTTT.

The chain couples TRBV28 to TRBJ1-1, with unresolved D. Germline loops: CDR1 MDHEN, CDR2 SYDVKM. CDR3 size: 15 residues. Trimming removed 6 bases at V and 0 bases at J, with 14 bases between. DNA of the CDR3: TGTGCCAGCAGATCGACCGGGGTCGTGAACACTGAAGCTTTCTTT. As protein: CASRSTGVVNTEAFF. Combining the CDR3 with reference TRBV28 and TRBJ1-1 gives the whole variable domain DVKVTQSSRYLVKRTGEKVFLECVQDMDHENMFWYRQDPGLGLRLIYFSYDVKMKEKGDIPEGYSVSREKKERFSLILESASTNQTSMYLCASRSTGVVNTEAFFGQGTRLTVV.

This chain uses TRBV4-1 with TRBJ2-1, with 10 bases matching TRBD2. V lost 3 bases and J lost 9; bases outside the gene matches: 11. There are 16 residues in the CDR3. CDR1 MGHRA and CDR2 YSYEKL come from the germline V gene. CDR3 sequence reads: CASSQRLAGDEGEQFF. CDR3 sequence (DNA): TGCGCCAGCAGCCAGAGACTAGCGGGTGACGAAGGTGAGCAGTTCTTC.